Each of the 18 T cell receptor beta chains below was sequenced from the same sample in a study of control samples from healthy donors and cancer patients. Sequencing was performed with immunoSEQ multiplex PCR; in TCRdb, only in-frame clones are kept and a portion is missing. The sample shows about 68,000 clones, over 80% of them seen only once. Specimen: blood. The source is a man in his sixties in good health.

This chain connects TRBV27 to TRBJ2-2; D may be TRBD1 (5 bases). V shed 5 bases and J shed 2 bases, with 9 bases lying between them. The CDR3 spans 14 residues. Germline V gene sequence: CDR1 MNHEY, CDR2 SMNVEV (reference sequence). CDR3 sequence reads: CASSEGANTGELFF. The DNA of the CDR3 is TGTGCCAGCAGTGAAGGGGCTAACACCGGGGAGCTGTTTTTT.

The chain employs TRBV6-2 or TRBV6-3 and TRBJ1-6, with unresolved D. V lost 6 bases and J 8 bases, leaving 20 bases between the germline ends. The CDR3 contains 16 residues. Germline CDR1 MNHEY, CDR2 SVGEGT. The CDR3 nucleotides are TGTGCCAGCAGCTTCGCGAACCCAATAGTGCATTCACCCCTCCACTTT. It encodes CASSFANPIVHSPLHF.

The chain links TRBV5-6 to TRBJ1-5; D not certain. Germline V gene data show CDR1 as SGHDT and CDR2 as YYEEEE. The germline V and J ends were trimmed by 1 base and 4 bases, with 12 bases remaining between them. This CDR3 comprises 15 residues. The CDR3 sequence is CASSLWTEDNQPQHF. CDR3 nucleotide sequence: TGTGCCAGCAGCTTGTGGACGGAGGATAATCAGCCCCAGCATTTT.

This chain connects TRBV29-1 to TRBJ2-1, with D tentatively TRBD1 (5 bases). This CDR3 region has 11 residues. The V end was cut by 7 bases, the J end by 8 bases, with 12 bases between. Germline V lookup: CDR1 SQVTM, CDR2 ANQGSEA. CDR3 residues: CSGVWGYEQFF. DNA for the CDR3: TGCAGCGGGGTGTGGGGCTATGAGCAGTTCTTC.

The chain is built from TRBV11-3 and TRBJ2-3; tentatively, D is TRBD2 (6 bases). The CDR3 totals 16 residues. The germline CDR1 and CDR2 sequences are SGHNT and YENEEA. The V end was cut by 3 bases, the J end by 0 bases, with 13 bases between. The CDR3 region has the DNA TGTGCCAGCAGCTTCGGACGGGAGTCTAGCACAGATACGCAGTATTTT. Protein: CASSFGRESSTDTQYF.

V and J are TRBV7-3 and TRBJ1-4, with 8 bases that match TRBD1. Unmatched junction bases numbered 2, after V lost 5 bases and J lost 0 bases. The CDR3 is 15 residues long. Per germline, CDR1 SGHTA and CDR2 FQGTGA. The CDR3 spells CASSMTGATNEKLFF. In DNA, the CDR3 is TGTGCCAGCAGCATGACAGGGGCAACTAATGAAAAACTGTTTTTT.

This rearrangement joins TRBV28 to TRBJ1-4; tentative D call: TRBD1 (5 bases). The CDR3 consists of 13 residues. Trimming shortened V by 7 bases and J by 7 bases, and 13 bases separated the two germline ends. Germline-derived CDR1 and CDR2 are MDHEN and SYDVKM. The chain's CDR3 is CASNGRVPEKLFF. CDR3 DNA sequence: TGTGCCAGCAATGGCAGGGTACCTGAAAAACTGTTTTTT.

This clone was counted once. The genes are TRBV10-3 and TRBJ2-7; 10 bases map to TRBD1. Germline V gene lookup returns CDR1 ENHRY and CDR2 SYGVKD. The CDR3 is 16 residues long. The J segment lost 7 bases and the V segment lost 5 bases, leaving 14 bases of the junction unmatched. The CDR3 loop is CAISNRQGANPREQYF. The DNA of the CDR3 is TGTGCCATCAGTAACAGACAGGGGGCAAACCCTAGGGAGCAGTACTTC.

The chain couples TRBV5-8 to TRBJ2-1; D is perhaps TRBD1 or TRBD2 (5 bases each). V lost 4 bases to trimming and J lost 4 bases, with 15 bases between them. The germline V gene has CDR1 SGHTS and CDR2 YDEGEE. The CDR3 spans 15 residues. This chain's CDR3 is CASSLAGTVYNEQFF. DNA of the CDR3: TGTGCCAGCAGCCTGGCCGGGACGGTATACAATGAGCAGTTCTTC.

The chain joins TRBV19 to TRBJ2-2; the match to TRBD2 covers 14 bases. CDR1 and CDR2 from the germline V gene are LNHDA and SQIVND (reference sequence). The CDR3 runs 16 residues. Trimming cost V 7 bases and J 6 bases; bases outside gene matches: 7. CDR3 loop: CASTLGGLAGAGELFF. The CDR3 DNA reads TGTGCCAGTACTTTAGGGGGACTAGCGGGAGCCGGGGAGCTGTTTTTT.

The chain couples TRBV18 to TRBJ1-2; no definite D call. Germline CDR1 and CDR2: KGHSH and LQKENI. The CDR3 loop spans 13 amino acids. V was pared by 3 bases and J by 8 bases, with 13 bases between. CDR3 protein: CASSPLEKEGYTF. The CDR3 DNA follows: TGTGCCAGCTCACCGTTGGAAAAAGAGGGCTACACCTTC.

This sequence joins TRBV7-9 and TRBJ2-7; the D is unclear. Looked up from germline, CDR1 is SEHNR and CDR2 is FQNEAQ (reference sequence). V lost 5 bases to trimming and J lost 4 bases, with 6 bases between them. This CDR3 has 11 amino acids. The CDR3 here is CASSALYEQYF. CDR3 coding DNA: TGTGCCAGCAGCGCCCTTTACGAGCAGTACTTC.

This chain connects TRBV2 to TRBJ1-2, with D possibly matching TRBD1 (5 bases). CDR3 length: 13 residues. CDR1 and CDR2 from the germline V gene are SNHLY and FYNNEI. Trimming removed 6 bases from V and 6 bases from J, with 14 bases in between. The CDR3 DNA follows: TGTGCCAGCAGGGGGACCCTAAGAAATGGCTACACCTTC. Protein product: CASRGTLRNGYTF.

The chain joins TRBV2 to TRBJ1-1, with D possibly being TRBD1 (5 bases). Germline loops: CDR1 SNHLY, CDR2 FYNNEI. The CDR3 contains 13 residues. Between the trimmed V and J ends, which lost 10 bases and 4 bases, there was a span of 16 bases. CDR3 in DNA: TGTGCCACGCGACAGCCTCGGGGCACTGAAGCTTTCTTT. Amino acids: CATRQPRGTEAFF.

CDR3 coding DNA: TGCGCCAGCAGCCAAGTCGCAACAAGGATAACCACTGAAGCTTTCTTT. It specifies CASSQVATRITTEAFF. The chain combines TRBV4-1 with TRBJ1-1; D uncertain. Germline values: CDR1 MGHRA, CDR2 YSYEKL. This CDR3 contains 16 residues. The V and J ends lost 1 base and 4 bases respectively, with 16 bases between them.

The chain links TRBV6-2 or TRBV6-3 to TRBJ1-1; TRBD1 is a possible D gene (5 bases). Germline assignment: CDR1 MNHEY and CDR2 SVGEGT. Trimming pared 2 bases from V and 4 bases from J, leaving 8 bases between. CDR3 length: 13 amino acids. DNA of the CDR3: TGTGCCAGCAGTTACCCAGGGACCACTGAAGCTTTCTTT. This encodes CASSYPGTTEAFF.

The chain employs TRBV28 and TRBJ2-1; 8 bases are a match to TRBD2. Trimming at V came to 5 bases and at J to 8 bases, leaving 8 bases not matched to a gene. The CDR3 runs to 14 residues. The germline gives CDR1 MDHEN, CDR2 SYDVKM. The CDR3 reads CASSQPGTRDEQFF. Written as DNA, the CDR3 is TGTGCCAGCAGTCAGCCGGGGACTAGAGATGAGCAGTTCTTC.

J is TRBJ1-3 and V is TRBV18; 8 nucleotides match TRBD1. Trimming cost V 6 bases and J 3 bases; bases outside gene matches: 4. CDR1 and CDR2 from the germline V gene are KGHSH and LQKENI. The CDR3 extends over 14 amino acids. The CDR3 DNA is TGTGCCAGCTCCGGACAGGGAAGTGGAAACACCATATATTTT. Translated: CASSGQGSGNTIYF.